The subject of this entry is one TCR beta chain. What it recognizes is unknown. Germline V lookup: CDR1 SQVTM, CDR2 ANQGSEA. The CDR3 totals 13 residues. This entry comes from a study of shared clonotypes between healthy human individuals. General observations from the study: The low donor count limited represented genetic and exposure-history diversity.

With unsorted samples, genomic DNA was obtained from 100 million or so PBMCs. TCRdb keeps only in-frame clones here, not all; method: immunoSEQ multiplex PCR. The sample lists about half a million clones; about four fifths were seen once. The genes are TRBV29-1 and TRBJ2-5, with a weak D call TRBD2 (7 bases). Near its end, the DNA agrees better with TRBJ2-7, so the J call may be wrong. What was sequenced was PBMCs. The clonotype was recovered from a woman aged 40 to 50 in good health. Some clones in this sample may be carry-over from other donors' samples. This CDR3 is CSAVSGGAGEQYF. DNA for the CDR3: TGCAGCGCCGTGTCGGGGGGCGCGGGCGAGCAGTACTTC.